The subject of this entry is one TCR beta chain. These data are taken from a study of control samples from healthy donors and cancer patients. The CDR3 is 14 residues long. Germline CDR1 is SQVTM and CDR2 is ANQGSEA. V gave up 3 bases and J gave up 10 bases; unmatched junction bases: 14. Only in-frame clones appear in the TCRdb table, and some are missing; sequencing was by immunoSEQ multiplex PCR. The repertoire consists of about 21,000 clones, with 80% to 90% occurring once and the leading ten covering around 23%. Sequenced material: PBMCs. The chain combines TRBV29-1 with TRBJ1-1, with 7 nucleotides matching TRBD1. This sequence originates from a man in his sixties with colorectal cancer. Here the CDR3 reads CSVDGDYRGIVAFF. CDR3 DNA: TGCAGCGTTGACGGCGATTACAGGGGCATCGTAGCTTTCTTT.